This is a list of T cell receptor beta chains from one sample in a study of cytomegalovirus exposure and HLA in healthy donors. Using immunoSEQ multiplex PCR, the repertoire was profiled, and TCRdb retains in-frame clones only, with some absent. The sample lists approximately 82,000 clones; roughly 9.1% were seen once. The source material was PBMCs. Every receptor here comes from a man between 60 and 75 years old in good health and CMV-seropositive. CDR3s include the opening cysteine and the closing phenylalanine or tryptophan. A D gene is named only where the DNA matches it firmly. Some rows mark clone size as missing; the rest say once, few, many or name a class of expanded clone.

d_gene,abundance,j_gene,v_gene,CDR3nt,CDR3aa
TRBD1,-,TRBJ2-7,TRBV4-1,TGCGCCAGCAGCCTAGGGACAGGGAGGGACGAGCAGTACTTC,CASSLGTGRDEQYF
-,few,TRBJ1-2,TRBV6-4,TGTGCCAGCAGACCCCGTGAAGACAGGAACTATGGCTACACCTTC,CASRPREDRNYGYTF
-,few,TRBJ2-2,TRBV6-6,TGTGCCAGCAGTTACGTTAGCCGCACCGGGGAGCTGTTTTTT,CASSYVSRTGELFF
TRBD2,-,TRBJ2-7,TRBV5-5,TGTGCCAGCAGCTTGCGGGGACTAGCGGCCTACGAGCAGTACTTC,CASSLRGLAAYEQYF
-,-,TRBJ1-2,TRBV2,TGTGCCTCCCGGGAAGGAGGTGCGAGGGCTGGCTACACCTTC,CASREGGARAGYTF
TRBD2,-,TRBJ2-5,TRBV5-1,TGCGCCAGCAGCCTAGGACTAGCGGGGGGAGAGACCCAGTACTTC,CASSLGLAGGETQYF
-,few,TRBJ2-1,TRBV7-2,TGTGCCAGCAGCTTAGGGCTAGCTAGCGACAATGAGCAGTTCTTC,CASSLGLASDNEQFF
TRBD1,few,TRBJ1-2,TRBV5-1,TGCGCCAGCAGCTTCGGGACAGGGAATGGCTACACCTTC,CASSFGTGNGYTF
-,-,TRBJ1-1,TRBV2,TGTGCCAGCAGTGACAGGAACACTGAAGCTTTCTTT,CASSDRNTEAFF
TRBD2,-,TRBJ2-3,TRBV5-1,TGCGCCAGCAGCCATAGCGGGGCTAGCACAGATACGCAGTATTTT,CASSHSGASTDTQYF
-,-,TRBJ1-2,TRBV7-3,TGTGCCAGCAGCTCGTGGCTTCCGGGAGCTAACTATGGCTACACCTTC,CASSSWLPGANYGYTF
TRBD1,few,TRBJ1-6,TRBV5-1,TGCGCCAGCAGCCCAAAAACCGGGACAGGGGCGGATCTTAATTCACCCCTCCACTTT,CASSPKTGTGADLNSPLHF
-,few,TRBJ2-7,TRBV7-9,TGTGCCAGCAGCGGTAGGGGAATCAACGAGCAGTACTTC,CASSGRGINEQYF
-,few,TRBJ1-5,TRBV30,TGTGCCTGGAGTGTACCGGGTCAGCCCCAGCATTTT,CAWSVPGQPQHF
-,-,TRBJ1-1,TRBV14,TGTGCCAGCAGCCAAAACGGGTTTACTGAAGCTTTCTTT,CASSQNGFTEAFF
TRBD1,-,TRBJ2-2,TRBV2,TGTGCCAGCATTACCGGGACAGGGACGATCGGGGAGCTGTTTTTT,CASITGTGTIGELFF
TRBD1,-,TRBJ1-2,TRBV28,TGTGCCAGCACCACGACAGGGAGCGGCTACACCTTC,CASTTTGSGYTF
TRBD2,few,TRBJ2-1,TRBV19,TGTGCCAGTAGTAGCCCTGGCGGGAGCCGGGGTGAGCAGTTCTTC,CASSSPGGSRGEQFF
TRBD1,few,TRBJ1-1,TRBV9,TGTGCCAGCAGCACGAACGGACAGGGGGGAACTGAAGCTTTCTTT,CASSTNGQGGTEAFF
-,few,TRBJ2-3,TRBV5-1,TGCGCCAGCAGCCCCCTAGCGCCGACAGATACGCAGTATTTT,CASSPLAPTDTQYF
TRBD2,few,TRBJ2-7,TRBV15,TGTGCCACCAGCAGAGATCATTTGACTAGCGGAGCCTACGAGCAGTACTTC,CATSRDHLTSGAYEQYF
TRBD2,few,TRBJ2-1,TRBV7-2,TGTGCCAGCAGCACAACTAGCGGGAGTATCAATGAGCAGTTCTTC,CASSTTSGSINEQFF
-,few,TRBJ1-5,TRBV19,TGTGCCAGTGGCGAGGCGGTCTCGGGTCAGCCCCAGCATTTT,CASGEAVSGQPQHF
-,-,TRBJ2-5,TRBV15,TGTGCCACCAGCACCTTGGACAGCCAAGAGACCCAGTACTTC,CATSTLDSQETQYF
TRBD2,-,TRBJ2-2,TRBV9,TGTGCCAGCAGCGTTAAGAGCGGGGTCTTAGCCGGGGAGCTGTTTTTT,CASSVKSGVLAGELFF
TRBD1,few,TRBJ1-2,TRBV27,TGTGCCAGCAGTTTGGAGGGACAGGGTAACTATGGCTACACCTTC,CASSLEGQGNYGYTF
-,-,TRBJ2-3,TRBV5-1,TGCGCCAGCAGCCCCGCGGCTGATACGCAGTATTTT,CASSPAADTQYF
-,-,TRBJ2-5,TRBV6-6,TGTGCCAGCAGTGCCTTTGGGACGGGGGAAGAAGAGACCCAGTACTTC,CASSAFGTGEEETQYF
TRBD2,-,TRBJ2-7,TRBV11-2,TGTGCCAGCAGCCGGGACTACCCTAGTCTGTCTTGGCAGTACTTC,CASSRDYPSLSWQYF
TRBD1,-,TRBJ1-5,TRBV6-1,TGTGCCAGCAGTGAAGTAGGCGGGACAGGGTTCAATCAGCCCCAGCATTTT,CASSEVGGTGFNQPQHF
TRBD2,-,TRBJ2-5,TRBV2,TGTGCCAGCAGGAACGGACTAGCCGATCAAGAGACCCAGTACTTC,CASRNGLADQETQYF
TRBD1,few,TRBJ2-7,TRBV4-2,TGTGCCAGCAGCCAAGGAGGGACAGGGGGCGCCTTAAGCTCCTACGAGCAGTACTTC,CASSQGGTGGALSSYEQYF
-,-,TRBJ2-7,TRBV7-2,TGTGCCAGCAGCTTAGCGGGAGAGAGCGGGCTTTTCTACGAGCAGTACTTC,CASSLAGESGLFYEQYF
-,few,TRBJ2-7,TRBV6-6,TGTGCCAGCACCGATTACAGTACCCAGTACTTC,CASTDYSTQYF
TRBD1,few,TRBJ2-7,TRBV28,TGTGCCAGCAGCCATGGACAGGGTAGGTACGAGCAGTACTTC,CASSHGQGRYEQYF
TRBD1,-,TRBJ2-2,TRBV19,TGTGCCAGTAGTCGGACAGGGACTAACACCGGGGAGCTGTTTTTT,CASSRTGTNTGELFF
-,few,TRBJ1-1,TRBV19,TGTGCCAGTATCAGTAGAGCGGGGATCACTGAAGCTTTCTTT,CASISRAGITEAFF
TRBD2,-,TRBJ2-1,TRBV27,TGTGCCAGCAGTTCCCTGGGACTAGCGGATTACAATGAGCAGTTCTTC,CASSSLGLADYNEQFF
-,few,TRBJ1-1,TRBV5-1,TGCGCCAGCAGTCAACGGGGGGACCTTAGACGCACTGAAGCTTTCTTT,CASSQRGDLRRTEAFF
-,few,TRBJ2-7,TRBV28,TGTGCCAGCAGTCTAGGGGCGAGCTCCTACGAGCAGTACTTC,CASSLGASSYEQYF